This T cell receptor (beta chain) was sequenced for a study of blood T cell repertoires in COVID-19. The wider study: Spain, Italy and the United States supplied samples that represented acute and convalescent COVID-19.

Germline CDR1 is SEHNR and CDR2 is FQNEAQ (reference sequence). Unmatched junction bases numbered 7, after V lost 1 base and J lost 2 bases. This CDR3 has 17 amino acids. Individuals drawn from 20 to 30 US areas were about 18 to 95 years old. Participant reports of clinical history set cohort assignment. Recovered status in Cohort 3 required two negative PCRs, clearance, or symptom resolution. TCRdb's table, derived via immunoSEQ multiplex PCR, lists solely in-frame clones and lacks some. The sample lists about 130,000 clones; 80% to 90% were seen once. Sequenced sample: PBMCs or T cells enriched from blood (not recorded which). This chain connects TRBV7-9 to TRBJ1-3; 8 bases match TRBD1. The clonotype was recovered from a woman between 45 and 60 years old who had recovered from COVID-19. CDR3 region: CASSLVGQGGAGNTIYF. The CDR3 DNA reads TGTGCCAGCAGCTTAGTAGGACAGGGAGGTGCTGGAAACACCATATATTTT.